Below, 28 T cell receptor beta chains from the same sample are listed, as sequenced in a study of shared clonotypes between healthy human individuals. Method: immunoSEQ multiplex PCR; TCRdb's copy keeps in-frame clones and lacks some. Among some 650,000 clones, approximately 97% were seen once, and the ten largest hold approximately 0.057%. Material: naive CD4+ T cells sorted from blood. Subset of the sample: CD45RA+ positively selected. The receptors come from a woman in her thirties in good health.

The rearrangement links TRBV9 to TRBJ2-7; 12 nucleotides match TRBD2. Trimming cost V 0 bases and J 0 bases; bases outside gene matches: 1. The CDR3 has 16 amino acids. Germline loops: CDR1 SGDLS, CDR2 YYNGEE. The CDR3 region is CASSVGLAGASYEQYF. The CDR3 nucleotides read TGTGCCAGCAGCGTAGGACTAGCGGGGGCCTCCTACGAGCAGTACTTC.

The chain uses TRBV7-7 and TRBJ2-1; D is ambiguous. V gave up 0 bases and J gave up 7 bases, with 7 bases separating them. Germline-derived CDR1 and CDR2 are SSHAT and FNYEAQ (reference sequence). The CDR3 sequence is 13 residues long. CDR3 sequence (DNA): TGTGCCAGCAGCTTAGCTCCGACTAATGAGCAGTTCTTC. Its translation: CASSLAPTNEQFF. The entire variable domain, with the rest obtained from reference TRBV7-7 and TRBJ2-1, is as follows: GAGVSQSPRYKVTKRGQDVTLRCDPISSHATLYWYQQALGQGPEFLTYFNYEAQPDKSGLPSDRFSAERPEGSISTLTIQRTEQRDSAMYRCASSLAPTNEQFFGPGTRLTVL.

The genes are TRBV5-4 and TRBJ1-2; D not certain. Germline CDR1 is SGHNT and CDR2 is YYREEE (reference sequence). The V gene lost 0 bases and the J gene lost 7 bases, with 19 bases spanning the gap. The CDR3 is made up of 16 amino acids. DNA of the CDR3: TGTGCCAGCAGCTTGGATACGGAGCCTATTATTGGTGGCTACACCTTC. Amino acid sequence: CASSLDTEPIIGGYTF.

The chain has TRBV28 and TRBJ1-2; 10 nucleotides line up with TRBD1. There are 15 residues in the CDR3. Trimming at V came to 7 bases and at J to 0 bases, leaving 5 bases not matched to a gene. The germline V gene has CDR1 MDHEN and CDR2 SYDVKM. The CDR3 DNA sequence: TGTGCCAGCACCGGGACAGGGGACCCTAACTATGGCTACACCTTC. Its protein is CASTGTGDPNYGYTF.

J is TRBJ1-1 and V is TRBV7-2; D is undetermined. The CDR3 runs to 13 residues. Trimming removed 3 bases at V and 5 bases at J, with 10 bases between. From germline, CDR1 is SGHTA and CDR2 FQGNSA. The CDR3 here is CASSFTRGTEAFF. The CDR3 DNA reads as TGTGCCAGCAGCTTTACTAGAGGGACTGAAGCTTTCTTT.

V gene TRBV19 combines with J gene TRBJ2-1; TRBD1 aligns across 9 bases. Germline trimming cut 6 bases from V and 1 base from J; bases unmatched to any gene: 7. Germline V lookup: CDR1 LNHDA, CDR2 SQIVND (reference sequence). The CDR3 totals 16 residues. This CDR3 reads CASSILTGGSYNEQFF. The CDR3 bases are TGTGCCAGTAGCATTCTGACAGGGGGGTCCTACAATGAGCAGTTCTTC.

The CDR3 region is CASSHTPSEQYF. Written as DNA, the CDR3 is TGTGCCAGCAGTCATACACCGTCCGAGCAGTACTTC. J is TRBJ2-7 and V is TRBV7-9; no clear D. The CDR3 length is 12 residues. The V gene lost 6 bases and the J gene lost 6 bases, with 12 bases spanning the gap. Germline V gene lookup returns CDR1 SEHNR and CDR2 FQNEAQ (reference sequence).

V is TRBV25-1 and J is TRBJ2-4, with TRBD1 matching 8 bases. The CDR3 is made up of 16 amino acids. The germline V gene has CDR1 MGHDK and CDR2 SYGVNS. With V trimmed by 3 bases and J by 1 base, 5 bases remained unmatched. CDR3: CASSDSQGAAKNIQYF. Written as DNA, the CDR3 is TGTGCCAGCAGTGATTCCCAGGGGGCGGCCAAAAACATTCAGTACTTC.

The rearrangement joins TRBV30 to TRBJ1-6; TRBD1 matches at 7 bases. The ends lost 0 bases at V and 8 bases at J; junction bases unmatched: 4. The CDR3 runs 14 residues. In germline, CDR1 is GTSNPN, CDR2 SVGIG (reference sequence). The CDR3 protein is CAWSVGQGDSPLHF. The DNA for the CDR3 is TGTGCCTGGAGTGTAGGGCAGGGGGATTCACCCCTCCACTTT.

This chain connects TRBV18 to TRBJ2-2, with 9 bases matching TRBD1. Germline CDR1 is KGHSH and CDR2 is LQKENI. This CDR3 has 14 amino acids. V gave up 4 bases and J gave up 13 bases; unmatched junction bases: 10. The DNA of the CDR3 is TGTGCCAGCTCACACCCGGGACAGGGAAAAGGGCTGTTTTTT. Its translation: CASSHPGQGKGLFF.

CDR3 loop: CASSFTTGRSGNTIYF. CDR3 nucleotide sequence: TGTGCCAGCAGCTTTACGACAGGCCGCTCTGGAAACACCATATATTTT. The V call is TRBV7-9, the J call TRBJ1-3, with D possibly being TRBD1 (6 bases). This CDR3 contains 16 residues. Germline V gene data show CDR1 as SEHNR and CDR2 as FQNEAQ (reference sequence). Between the trimmed V and J ends, which lost 3 bases and 0 bases, there was a span of 12 bases.

V is TRBV28 and J is TRBJ1-5, with TRBD1 matching 9 bases. The CDR3 is 15 amino acids. The V gene end was trimmed by 6 bases and the J gene end by 3 bases; junction bases not matched to a gene: 6. Germline CDR1 reads MDHEN; CDR2 reads SYDVKM. The CDR3 coding sequence is TGTGCCAGCAGAAAAGGGACAGGGTTCAATCAGCCCCAGCATTTT. Amino acid sequence: CASRKGTGFNQPQHF.

The chain uses TRBV18 and TRBJ1-5, with 9 bases matching TRBD1. After removal of 5 bases from V and 4 bases from J, the junction contained 9 bases not matched to a gene. This CDR3 has 16 residues. In germline, CDR1 is KGHSH, CDR2 LQKENI. Here the CDR3 DNA reads TGTGCCAGCTCAGAGTTCTTCGGGACAGGGAATCAGCCCCAGCATTTT. Its translation is CASSEFFGTGNQPQHF. The whole variable domain, remainder taken from reference TRBV18 and TRBJ1-5, is NAGVMQNPRHLVRRRGQEARLRCSPMKGHSHVYWYRQLPEEGLKFMVYLQKENIIDESGMPKERFSAEFPKEGPSILRIQQVVRGDSAAYFCASSEFFGTGNQPQHFGDGTRLSIL.

The CDR3 loop reads CAIRGGHSATYEQYF. The CDR3 DNA follows: TGTGCCATCAGGGGGGGACATTCCGCAACCTACGAGCAGTACTTC. The chain is built from TRBV10-3 and TRBJ2-7; D is tentatively TRBD1 or TRBD2 (6 bases each). With 6 bases removed from V and 2 bases from J, the gap between germline ends came to 17 bases. The CDR3 sequence is 15 residues long. The germline CDR1 and CDR2 sequences are ENHRY and SYGVKD.

The rearrangement links TRBV7-8 to TRBJ2-3, with a possible D match to TRBD1 (6 bases). The CDR3 covers 14 residues. Trimming shortened V by 3 bases and J by 4 bases, and 11 bases separated the two germline ends. Germline V gene sequence: CDR1 SGHVS, CDR2 FQNEAQ. CDR3 region: CASSFRTVPDTQYF. The CDR3 coding sequence is TGTGCCAGCAGCTTCCGGACAGTTCCAGATACGCAGTATTTT.

The chain has TRBV11-2 and TRBJ1-3; 7 bases map to TRBD1. In germline, CDR1 is SGHAT, CDR2 FQNNGV. CDR3 size: 15 residues. J was trimmed by 8 bases and V by 4 bases; bases with no gene match: 11. The CDR3 coding sequence is TGTGCCAGCAGCTACCGTAATACAGGGGCAGACACCATATATTTT. This translates into CASSYRNTGADTIYF.

The CDR3 DNA is TGTGCCAGCAGCTTGACGAGAGCCGGGACACTGAGCTCCTACGAGCAGTACTTC. Translated, it gives CASSLTRAGTLSSYEQYF. This chain uses TRBV7-8 with TRBJ2-7, with D perhaps TRBD1 (6 bases). This CDR3 comprises 18 residues. The V end lost 3 bases, the J end lost 0 bases, and 21 bases lay between the germline ends. In germline, CDR1 is SGHVS, CDR2 FQNEAQ.

In its sample, this clone was seen once. The V call is TRBV28, the J call TRBJ1-3, with a possible D match to TRBD1 (6 bases). The CDR3 covers 15 residues. Per the germline V gene, CDR1 is MDHEN and CDR2 is SYDVKM. V lost 6 bases and J 1 base, leaving 13 bases between the germline ends. The CDR3 bases are TGTGCCAGCAGCCCAGGGGTTTCGTCTGGAAACACCATATATTTT. It codes for CASSPGVSSGNTIYF.

This clone was seen more than once but under ten times. The chain links TRBV5-4 to TRBJ2-2; TRBD2 matches at 11 bases. This CDR3 contains 16 residues. V shed 4 bases, J shed 6 bases, and the junction held 8 bases outside the gene matches. The germline V gene has CDR1 SGHNT and CDR2 YYREEE (reference sequence). CDR3 DNA sequence: TGTGCCAGCAGCCACTACGTTAGCGGGAGGGCCGGGGAGCTGTTTTTT. It translates to CASSHYVSGRAGELFF.

The chain uses TRBV6-6 and TRBJ2-5; 9 bases line up with TRBD1. Matching the DNA end better, TRBJ2-7 makes the J call doubtful. CDR3 length: 13 residues. Germline CDR1 is MNHNY and CDR2 is SVGAGI (reference sequence). The CDR3 region is CASAQGAGYEQYF. The CDR3 DNA sequence: TGTGCCAGCGCACAGGGGGCAGGCTACGAGCAGTACTTC.

The chain joins TRBV5-4 to TRBJ2-2; no firm D call. The CDR3 is made up of 15 amino acids. Trimming shortened V by 0 bases and J by 5 bases, and 11 bases separated the two germline ends. Germline V gene data show CDR1 as SGHNT and CDR2 as YYREEE (reference sequence). The DNA of the CDR3 is TGTGCCAGCAGCTTGGTAGGCTTGGGAACCGGGGAGCTGTTTTTT. Protein sequence: CASSLVGLGTGELFF.

V is TRBV7-6 and J is TRBJ2-5; possible D gene TRBD2, 6 bases. The DNA matches TRBJ2-7 better at its end, which makes the J call doubtful. Per the germline V gene, CDR1 is SGHVS and CDR2 is FNYEAQ. CDR3 size: 15 residues. The CDR3 nucleotides read TGTGCCAGCAGCTTACGGAGCGGAGGGGTCTACGAGCAGTACTTC. Translating it yields CASSLRSGGVYEQYF.

The chain is built from TRBV15 and TRBJ2-1; TRBD2 agrees at 15 bases. J lost 8 bases, V lost 1 base, and 9 bases had no gene match. This CDR3 region has 18 residues. Germline lookup yields CDR1 LNHNV and CDR2 YYDKDF (reference sequence). CDR3 bases: TGTGCCACCAGCAGAGGGACTAGCGGGAGGGCCGAGTTCTATGAGCAGTTCTTC. Translated, it gives CATSRGTSGRAEFYEQFF.

This chain uses TRBV5-4 with TRBJ2-7; 11 bases align to TRBD2. The CDR3 length is 16 residues. CDR1 and CDR2 from the germline V gene are SGHNT and YYREEE (reference sequence). Trimming cost V 4 bases and J 4 bases; bases outside gene matches: 10. The CDR3 region has the DNA TGTGCCAGCAGCCTAACTAGCGGGAGCTACCTGTACGAGCAGTACTTC. Translated, it gives CASSLTSGSYLYEQYF.

The gene calls are TRBV28 and TRBJ2-7; D is possibly TRBD2 (5 bases). Trimming cost V 7 bases and J 4 bases, with 14 bases left between them. This CDR3 has 13 amino acids. The germline gives CDR1 MDHEN, CDR2 SYDVKM. The CDR3 coding sequence is TGTGCCAGCAATCCGGCGGGCAGATACGAGCAGTACTTC. It codes for CASNPAGRYEQYF.

The chain is built from TRBV30 and TRBJ2-3; D is perhaps TRBD2 (6 bases). V was pared by 3 bases and J by 0 bases, with 7 bases between. This CDR3 is built from 13 residues. The germline gives CDR1 GTSNPN, CDR2 SVGIG (reference sequence). DNA for the CDR3: TGTGCCTGGAGGAGCGGGAGCACAGATACGCAGTATTTT. This encodes CAWRSGSTDTQYF.

In this sample, this clone turned up once. The same CDR3 is also encoded by other DNA sequences in this sample. This chain connects TRBV7-9 to TRBJ2-2; 8 positions agree with TRBD1. This CDR3 is 14 amino acids long. Germline lookup yields CDR1 SEHNR and CDR2 FQNEAQ (reference sequence). J lost 8 bases, V lost 4 bases, and 6 bases had no gene match. CDR3 nucleotide sequence: TGTGCCAGCAGCTCCGGACAGGGTACAGGGGAGCTGTTTTTT. Protein product: CASSSGQGTGELFF.

The sample holds a few counts of this clone. The V and J genes are TRBV2 and TRBJ1-5; D is undetermined. V lost 7 bases and J 6 bases, leaving 10 bases between the germline ends. The CDR3 loop spans 12 amino acids. Germline CDR1 is SNHLY and CDR2 is FYNNEI. This chain's CDR3 is CASTLSGQPQHF. In DNA, the CDR3 is TGTGCCAGCACTCTATCGGGTCAGCCCCAGCATTTT.